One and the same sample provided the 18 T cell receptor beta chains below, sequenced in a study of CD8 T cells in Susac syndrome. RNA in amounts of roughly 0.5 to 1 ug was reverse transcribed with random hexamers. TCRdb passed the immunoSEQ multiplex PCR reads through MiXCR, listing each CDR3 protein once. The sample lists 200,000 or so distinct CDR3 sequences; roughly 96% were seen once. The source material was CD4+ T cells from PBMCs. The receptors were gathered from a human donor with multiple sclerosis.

As DNA, the CDR3 is TGTGCCACAAGGGCGATATGGACACCAGATACGCAGTATTTT. It yields the protein CATRAIWTPDTQYF. The rearrangement joins TRBV25-1 to TRBJ2-3, with D perhaps TRBD1 (5 bases). V dropped 10 bases and J dropped 4 bases, with 18 bases sitting between them. This CDR3 region has 14 residues. Germline assignment: CDR1 MGHDK and CDR2 SYGVNS.

The CDR3 sequence is CSGGTPEKLFF. The CDR3 region has the DNA TGCAGCGGGGGGACACCCGAAAAACTGTTTTTT. This chain links TRBV29-1 with TRBJ1-4; D perhaps matches TRBD1 (6 bases). This CDR3 has 11 amino acids. Germline V lookup: CDR1 SQVTM, CDR2 ANQGSEA. Between the trimmed V and J ends, which lost 7 bases and 8 bases, there was a span of 11 bases.

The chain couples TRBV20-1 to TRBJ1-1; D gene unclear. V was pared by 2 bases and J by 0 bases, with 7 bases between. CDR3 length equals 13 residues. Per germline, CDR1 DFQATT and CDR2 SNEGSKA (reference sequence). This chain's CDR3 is CSARSVLNTEAFF. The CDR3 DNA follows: TGCAGTGCTAGATCAGTCTTGAACACTGAAGCTTTCTTT.

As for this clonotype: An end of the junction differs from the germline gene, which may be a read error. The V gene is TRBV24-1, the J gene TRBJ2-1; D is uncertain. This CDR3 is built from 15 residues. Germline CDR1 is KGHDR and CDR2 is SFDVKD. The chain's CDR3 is CATSGIGSSYDEQFF. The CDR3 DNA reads TGTGCCACCAGTGGTATCGGCAGTTCCTACGATGAGCAGTTCTTC.

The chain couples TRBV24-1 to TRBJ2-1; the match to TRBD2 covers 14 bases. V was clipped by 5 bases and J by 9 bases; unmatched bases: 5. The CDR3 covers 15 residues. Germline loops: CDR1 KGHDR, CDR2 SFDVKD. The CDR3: CATSGPGLAGVEQFF. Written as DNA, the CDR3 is TGTGCCACCAGTGGGCCGGGACTAGCGGGAGTTGAGCAGTTCTTC.

CDR3 amino acids: CASSEVAGKAFF. The CDR3, as DNA: TGTGCCAGCAGTGAGGTGGCTGGAAAAGCTTTCTTT. The chain carries TRBV2 and TRBJ1-1; D is unresolved. Trimming stripped 3 bases from V and 9 bases from J, with 11 bases between. CDR3 length equals 12 residues. In germline, CDR1 is SNHLY, CDR2 FYNNEI.

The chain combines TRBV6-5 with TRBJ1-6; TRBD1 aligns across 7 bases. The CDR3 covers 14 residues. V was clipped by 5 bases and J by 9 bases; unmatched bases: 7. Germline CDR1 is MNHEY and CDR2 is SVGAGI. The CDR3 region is CASSGGQKSSPLHF. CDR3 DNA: TGTGCCAGCAGTGGGGGACAGAAAAGTTCACCCCTCCACTTT.

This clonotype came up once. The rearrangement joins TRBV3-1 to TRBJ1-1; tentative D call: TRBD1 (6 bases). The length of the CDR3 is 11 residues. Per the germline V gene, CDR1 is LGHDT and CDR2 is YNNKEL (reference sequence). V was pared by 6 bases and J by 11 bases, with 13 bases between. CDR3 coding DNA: TGTGCCAGCAGGCAAACAGGGCTGGCTTTCTTT. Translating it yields CASRQTGLAFF.

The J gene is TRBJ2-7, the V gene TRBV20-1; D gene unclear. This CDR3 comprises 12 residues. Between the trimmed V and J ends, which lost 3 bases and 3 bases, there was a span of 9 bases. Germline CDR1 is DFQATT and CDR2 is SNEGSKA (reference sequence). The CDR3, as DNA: TGCAGTGCTAGCCGTCTAGACTACGAGCAGTACTTC. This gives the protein CSASRLDYEQYF.

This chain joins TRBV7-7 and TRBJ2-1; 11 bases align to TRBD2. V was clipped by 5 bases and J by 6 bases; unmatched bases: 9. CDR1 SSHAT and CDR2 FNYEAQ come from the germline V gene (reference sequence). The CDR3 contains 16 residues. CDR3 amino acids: CASSPQLAGVGNEQFF. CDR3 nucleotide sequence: TGTGCCAGCAGCCCGCAACTAGCGGGAGTTGGCAATGAGCAGTTCTTC.

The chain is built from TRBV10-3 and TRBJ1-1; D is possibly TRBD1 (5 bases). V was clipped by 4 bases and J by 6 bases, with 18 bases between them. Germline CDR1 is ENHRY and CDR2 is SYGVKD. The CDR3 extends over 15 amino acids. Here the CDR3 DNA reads TGTGCCATCAGTGCCGCGGGCCGGGGGGGATCTGAAGCTTTCTTT. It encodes CAISAAGRGGSEAFF.

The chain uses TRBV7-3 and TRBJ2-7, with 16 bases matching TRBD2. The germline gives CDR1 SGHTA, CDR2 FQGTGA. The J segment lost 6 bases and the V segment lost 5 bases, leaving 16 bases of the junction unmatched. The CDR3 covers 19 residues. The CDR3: CASSPQPPGLAGGLFEQYF. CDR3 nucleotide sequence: TGTGCCAGCAGCCCCCAACCTCCGGGACTAGCGGGAGGGTTGTTCGAGCAGTACTTC.

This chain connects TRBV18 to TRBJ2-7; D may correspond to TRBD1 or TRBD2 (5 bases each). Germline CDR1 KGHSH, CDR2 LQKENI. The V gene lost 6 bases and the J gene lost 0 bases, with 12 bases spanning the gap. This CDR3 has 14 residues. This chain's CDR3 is CASSPVGDSYEQYF. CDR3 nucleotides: TGTGCCAGCTCGCCCGTGGGGGACTCCTACGAGCAGTACTTC.

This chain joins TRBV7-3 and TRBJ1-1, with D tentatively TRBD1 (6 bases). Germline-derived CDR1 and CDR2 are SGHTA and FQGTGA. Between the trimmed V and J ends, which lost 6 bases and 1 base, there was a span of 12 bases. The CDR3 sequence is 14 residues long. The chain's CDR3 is CASRAGHQNTEAFF. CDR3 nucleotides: TGTGCCAGCAGGGCGGGACACCAGAACACTGAAGCTTTCTTT.

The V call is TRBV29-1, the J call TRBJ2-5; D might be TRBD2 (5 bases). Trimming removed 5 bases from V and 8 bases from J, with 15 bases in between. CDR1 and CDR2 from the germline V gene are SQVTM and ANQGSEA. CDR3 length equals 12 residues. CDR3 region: CSVQTGSDTQYF. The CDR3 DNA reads TGCAGCGTTCAGACGGGGTCGGATACCCAGTACTTC.

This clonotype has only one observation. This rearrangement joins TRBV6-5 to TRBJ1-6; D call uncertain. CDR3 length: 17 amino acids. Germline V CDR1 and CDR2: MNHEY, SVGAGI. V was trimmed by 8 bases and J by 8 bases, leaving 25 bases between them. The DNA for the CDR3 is TGTGCCAGCGTTCGCCAGCGGGGTAACGGTGGAGATTCACCCCTCCACTTT. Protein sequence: CASVRQRGNGGDSPLHF.

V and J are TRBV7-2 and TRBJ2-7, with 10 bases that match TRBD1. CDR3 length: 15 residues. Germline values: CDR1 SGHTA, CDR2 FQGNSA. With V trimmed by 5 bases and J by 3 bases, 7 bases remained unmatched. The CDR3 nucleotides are TGTGCCAGCAGCCGGGGCGGGACAGGGGTCTACGAGCAGTACTTC. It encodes CASSRGGTGVYEQYF.

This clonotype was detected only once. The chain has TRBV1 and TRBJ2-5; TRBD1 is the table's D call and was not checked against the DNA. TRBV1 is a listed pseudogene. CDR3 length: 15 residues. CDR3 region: CTSTRLGERQETQYF. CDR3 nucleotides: TGCACCAGCACCCGTTTGGGGGAAAGACAAGAGACCCAGTACTTC.